This TCR beta chain was captured in a study of regulatory T cells in long-lasting Graves disease. Whole-study findings and limits: Persistent disease exhibited a predilection for TRBV28, TRBJ1-2 and TRBJ2-5.

For TCR beta, libraries came from iRepertoire HTBI primers and Arm-PCR of CDR3 regions. One entry per CDR3 protein, called by TCRdb with MiXCR from the multiplex PCR reads. The repertoire has 350,000 to 450,000 distinct CDR3 sequences, 21% of them found once; the top ten carry approximately 14%. The CDR3 is 18 residues long. After removal of 2 bases from V and 0 bases from J, the junction contained 8 bases not matched to a gene. Time point: persistent/refractory GD, antithyroid drugs over 5 years with positive TRAb. The authors made the TCR library using RNA they extracted from PBMCs. The table lists this clonotype with many counts. Its matching antigen is unknown.

The receptor was isolated from a female donor with Graves disease. The chain joins TRBV12-3 or TRBV12-4 to TRBJ2-2; 8 bases match TRBD2. This sample comprised peripheral blood mononuclear cells (PBMCs), obtained when the disease was refractory, from a patient treated with antithyroid drugs. The CDR3 DNA is TGTGCCAGCAGTTTACGGGCGGGGGGAACCCCGAACACCGGGGAGCTGTTTTTT. Its protein is CASSLRAGGTPNTGELFF.